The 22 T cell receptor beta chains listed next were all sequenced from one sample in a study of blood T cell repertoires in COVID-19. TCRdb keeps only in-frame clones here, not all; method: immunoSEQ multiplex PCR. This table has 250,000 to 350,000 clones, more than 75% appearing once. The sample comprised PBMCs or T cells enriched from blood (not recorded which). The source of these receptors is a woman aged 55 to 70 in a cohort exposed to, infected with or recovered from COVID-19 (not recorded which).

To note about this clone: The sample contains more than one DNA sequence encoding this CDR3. The CDR3 loop is CASSIGLAGGETQYF. Here the CDR3 DNA reads TGTGCCAGTAGTATAGGGCTAGCGGGAGGAGAGACCCAGTACTTC. The chain combines TRBV19 with TRBJ2-5; the match to TRBD2 covers 11 bases. The V segment lost 1 base and the J segment 4 bases; nucleotides outside the gene matches: 2. Germline CDR1 and CDR2: LNHDA and SQIVND (reference sequence). The CDR3 is made up of 15 amino acids.

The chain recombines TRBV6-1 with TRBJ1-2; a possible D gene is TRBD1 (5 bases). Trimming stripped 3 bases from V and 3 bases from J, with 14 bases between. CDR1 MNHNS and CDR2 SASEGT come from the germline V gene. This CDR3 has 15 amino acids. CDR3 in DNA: TGTGCCAGCAGTGAGACTCTTTCGACAGACTATGGCTACACCTTC. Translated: CASSETLSTDYGYTF.

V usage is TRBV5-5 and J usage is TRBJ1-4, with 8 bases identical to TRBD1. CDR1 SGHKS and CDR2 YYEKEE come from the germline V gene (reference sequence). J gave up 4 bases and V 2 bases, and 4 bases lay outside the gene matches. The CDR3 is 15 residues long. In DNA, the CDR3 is TGTGCCAGCAGCTTATCGACAGGGGATAATGAAAAACTGTTTTTT. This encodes CASSLSTGDNEKLFF.

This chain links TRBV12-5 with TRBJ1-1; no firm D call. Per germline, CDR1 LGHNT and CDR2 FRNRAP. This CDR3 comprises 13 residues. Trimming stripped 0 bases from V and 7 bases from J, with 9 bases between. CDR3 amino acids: CASGLVPGNEAFF. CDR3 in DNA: TGTGCTAGTGGTTTGGTACCGGGGAATGAAGCTTTCTTT.

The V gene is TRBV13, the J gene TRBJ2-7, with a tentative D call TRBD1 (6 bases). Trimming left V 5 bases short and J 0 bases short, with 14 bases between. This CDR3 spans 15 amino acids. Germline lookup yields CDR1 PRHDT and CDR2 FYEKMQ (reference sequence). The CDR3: CASSQGGYNSYEQYF. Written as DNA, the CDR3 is TGTGCCAGCAGCCAAGGGGGATACAACTCCTACGAGCAGTACTTC.

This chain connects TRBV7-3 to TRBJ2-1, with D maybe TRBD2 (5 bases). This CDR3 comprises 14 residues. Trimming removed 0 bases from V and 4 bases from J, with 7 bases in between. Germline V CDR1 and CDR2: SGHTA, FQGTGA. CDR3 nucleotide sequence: TGTGCCAGCAGCTTAACTAGCGAATACAATGAGCAGTTCTTC. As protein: CASSLTSEYNEQFF.

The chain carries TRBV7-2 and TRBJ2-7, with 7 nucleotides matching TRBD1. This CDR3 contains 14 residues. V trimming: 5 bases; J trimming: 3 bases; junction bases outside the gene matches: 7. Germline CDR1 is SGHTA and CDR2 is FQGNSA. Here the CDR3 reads CASSHRDRVYEQYF. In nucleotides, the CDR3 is TGTGCCAGCAGCCACCGGGACAGAGTCTACGAGCAGTACTTC.

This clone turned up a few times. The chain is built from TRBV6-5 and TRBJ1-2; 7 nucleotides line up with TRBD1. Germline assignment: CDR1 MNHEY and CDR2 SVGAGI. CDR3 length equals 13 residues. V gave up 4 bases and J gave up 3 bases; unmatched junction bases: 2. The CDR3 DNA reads TGTGCCAGCAGTTTTACAGGGGACTATGGCTACACCTTC. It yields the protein CASSFTGDYGYTF.

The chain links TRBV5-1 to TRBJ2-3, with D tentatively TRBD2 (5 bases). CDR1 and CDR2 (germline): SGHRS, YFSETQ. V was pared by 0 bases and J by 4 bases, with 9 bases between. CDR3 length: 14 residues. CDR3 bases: TGCGCCAGCAGCTTGGGTAGCGCCGCAGATACGCAGTATTTT. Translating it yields CASSLGSAADTQYF.

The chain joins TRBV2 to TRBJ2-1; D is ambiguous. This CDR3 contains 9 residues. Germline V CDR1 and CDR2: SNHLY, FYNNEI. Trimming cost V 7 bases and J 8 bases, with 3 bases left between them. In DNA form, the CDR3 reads TGTGCCAGCACGGATGAGCAGTTCTTC. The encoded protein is CASTDEQFF.

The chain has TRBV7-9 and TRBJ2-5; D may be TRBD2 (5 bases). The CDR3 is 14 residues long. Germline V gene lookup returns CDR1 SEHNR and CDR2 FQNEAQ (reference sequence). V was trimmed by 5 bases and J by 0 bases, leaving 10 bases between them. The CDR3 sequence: CASSPRGYQETQYF. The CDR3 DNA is TGTGCCAGCAGCCCTAGAGGGTACCAAGAGACCCAGTACTTC.

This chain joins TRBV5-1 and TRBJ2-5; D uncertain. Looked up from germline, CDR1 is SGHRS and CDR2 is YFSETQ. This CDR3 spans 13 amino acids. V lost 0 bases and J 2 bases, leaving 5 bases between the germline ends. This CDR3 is CASSLVLQETQYF. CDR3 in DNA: TGCGCCAGCAGCTTGGTACTACAAGAGACCCAGTACTTC.

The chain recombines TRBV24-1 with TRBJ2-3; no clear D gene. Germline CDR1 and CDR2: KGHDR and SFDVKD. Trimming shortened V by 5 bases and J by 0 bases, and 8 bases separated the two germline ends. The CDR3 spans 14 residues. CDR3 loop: CATSGSDSTDTQYF. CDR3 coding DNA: TGTGCCACCAGTGGTTCAGATAGCACAGATACGCAGTATTTT.

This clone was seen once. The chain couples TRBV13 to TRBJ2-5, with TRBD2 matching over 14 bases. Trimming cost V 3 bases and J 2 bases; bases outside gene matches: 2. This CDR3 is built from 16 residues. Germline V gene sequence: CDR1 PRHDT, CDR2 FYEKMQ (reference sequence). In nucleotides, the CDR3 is TGTGCCAGCAGCTTGGGACTAGCGGGAGTTCAAGAGACCCAGTACTTC. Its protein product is CASSLGLAGVQETQYF.

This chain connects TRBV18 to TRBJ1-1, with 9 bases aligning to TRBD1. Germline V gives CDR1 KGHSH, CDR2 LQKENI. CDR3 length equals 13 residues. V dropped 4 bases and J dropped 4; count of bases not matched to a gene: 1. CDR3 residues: CASSRGQGTEAFF. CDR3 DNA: TGTGCCAGCTCACGGGGACAGGGCACTGAAGCTTTCTTT. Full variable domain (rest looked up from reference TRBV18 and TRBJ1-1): NAGVMQNPRHLVRRRGQEARLRCSPMKGHSHVYWYRQLPEEGLKFMVYLQKENIIDESGMPKERFSAEFPKEGPSILRIQQVVRGDSAAYFCASSRGQGTEAFFGQGTRLTVV.

CDR3 residues: CAWSGTSTGELFF. CDR3 coding DNA: TGTGCCTGGAGTGGGACTAGCACCGGGGAGCTGTTTTTT. This chain connects TRBV30 to TRBJ2-2; 7 bases match TRBD2. This CDR3 comprises 13 residues. The germline V gene encodes CDR1 GTSNPN and CDR2 SVGIG (reference sequence). V lost 1 base to trimming and J lost 4 bases; unmatched junction nucleotides: 0.

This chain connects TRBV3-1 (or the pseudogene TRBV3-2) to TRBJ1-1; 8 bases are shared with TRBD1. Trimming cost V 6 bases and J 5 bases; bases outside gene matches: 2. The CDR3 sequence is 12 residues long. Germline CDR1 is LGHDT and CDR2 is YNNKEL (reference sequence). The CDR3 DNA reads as TGTGCCAGCAGAAGACAGGGGACTGAAGCTTTCTTT. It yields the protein CASRRQGTEAFF.

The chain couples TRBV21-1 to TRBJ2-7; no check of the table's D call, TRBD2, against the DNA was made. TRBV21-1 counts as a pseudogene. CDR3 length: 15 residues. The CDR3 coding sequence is TGTGCCAGCAGCAAAGGAACTGCAAGCTCCTACGAGCAGTACTTC. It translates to CASSKGTASSYEQYF.

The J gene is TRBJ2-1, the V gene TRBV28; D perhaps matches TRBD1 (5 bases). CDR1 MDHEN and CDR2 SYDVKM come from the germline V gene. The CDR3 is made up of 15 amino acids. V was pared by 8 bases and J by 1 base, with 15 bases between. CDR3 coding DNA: TGTGCCAGCTATGAACAGAAGGGGTCCTACAATGAGCAGTTCTTC. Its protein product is CASYEQKGSYNEQFF.

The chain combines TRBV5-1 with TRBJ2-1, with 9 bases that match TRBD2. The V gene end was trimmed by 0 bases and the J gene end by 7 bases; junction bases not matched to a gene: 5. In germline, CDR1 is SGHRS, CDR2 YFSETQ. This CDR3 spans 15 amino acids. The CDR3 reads CASSLVPSGINEQFF. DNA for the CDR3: TGCGCCAGCAGCTTGGTGCCTAGCGGGATTAATGAGCAGTTCTTC. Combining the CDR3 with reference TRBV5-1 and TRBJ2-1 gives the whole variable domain KAGVTQTPRYLIKTRGQQVTLSCSPISGHRSVSWYQQTPGQGLQFLFEYFSETQRNKGNFPGRFSGRQFSNSRSEMNVSTLELGDSALYLCASSLVPSGINEQFFGPGTRLTVL.

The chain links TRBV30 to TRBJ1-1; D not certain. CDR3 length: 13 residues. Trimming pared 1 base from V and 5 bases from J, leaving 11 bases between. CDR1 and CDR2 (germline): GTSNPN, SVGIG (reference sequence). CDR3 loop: CAWSEFTGTEAFF. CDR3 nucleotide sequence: TGTGCCTGGAGTGAGTTTACGGGGACTGAAGCTTTCTTT. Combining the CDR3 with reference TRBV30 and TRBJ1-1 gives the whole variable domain SQTIHQWPATLVQPVGSPLSLECTVEGTSNPNLYWYRQAAGRGLQLLFYSVGIGQISSEVPQNLSASRPQDRQFILSSKKLLLSDSGFYLCAWSEFTGTEAFFGQGTRLTVV.

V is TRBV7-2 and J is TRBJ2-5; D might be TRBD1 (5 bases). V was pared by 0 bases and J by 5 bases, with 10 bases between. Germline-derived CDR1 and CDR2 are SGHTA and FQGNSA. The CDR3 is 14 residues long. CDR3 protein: CASSLAGPGETQYF. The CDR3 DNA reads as TGTGCCAGCAGCTTAGCGGGTCCAGGGGAGACCCAGTACTTC.